The 12 T cell receptor beta chains below come from one sample, sequenced in a study of cytomegalovirus exposure and HLA in healthy donors. Method: immunoSEQ multiplex PCR; TCRdb's copy keeps in-frame clones and lacks some. The top ten hold roughly 5.3% of the sample, which has about 120,000 clones, roughly 83% seen once. The sequenced material came from PBMCs. The receptor set was obtained from a man aged 18 to 35 in good health and CMV-seronegative.

This clone was detected only a few times. The chain couples TRBV9 to TRBJ1-5; D is unresolved. The CDR3 loop spans 13 amino acids. Germline V CDR1 and CDR2: SGDLS, YYNGEE. Between the trimmed V and J ends, which lost 0 bases and 8 bases, there was a span of 9 bases. CDR3 sequence (DNA): TGTGCCAGCAGCGTAGACTATGATGAGCCCCAGCATTTT. This gives the protein CASSVDYDEPQHF. The whole variable domain, remainder taken from reference TRBV9 and TRBJ1-5, is DSGVTQTPKHLITATGQRVTLRCSPRSGDLSVYWYQQSLDQGLQFLIQYYNGEERAKGNILERFSAQQFPDLHSELNLSSLELGDSALYFCASSVDYDEPQHFGDGTRLSIL.

This sequence joins TRBV5-8 and TRBJ1-1; D may be TRBD1 (6 bases). In germline, CDR1 is SGHTS, CDR2 YDEGEE. Deletions cut 8 bases from V and 5 bases from J, with 13 bases between. The CDR3 runs to 12 residues. The CDR3 sequence: CASPGQGTEAFF. In DNA form, the CDR3 reads TGTGCCAGTCCGGGTCAGGGGACTGAAGCTTTCTTT.

CDR3 coding DNA: TGCGCCAGCAGCTTGCTCCAGGGGGCCAACTATGGCTACACCTTC. It specifies CASSLLQGANYGYTF. The J gene is TRBJ1-2, the V gene TRBV5-1; 8 bases map to TRBD1. V lost 1 base, J lost 2 bases, and 4 bases stayed unmatched. The CDR3 covers 15 residues. Germline lookup yields CDR1 SGHRS and CDR2 YFSETQ.

This clone showed up just once. The genes are TRBV6-5 and TRBJ1-1, with D possibly matching TRBD1 (5 bases). The CDR3 totals 14 residues. Trimming shortened V by 6 bases and J by 5 bases, and 16 bases separated the two germline ends. Germline values: CDR1 MNHEY, CDR2 SVGAGI. The DNA for the CDR3 is TGTGCCAGCAGACGAGACAGAGCGAGGACTGAAGCTTTCTTT. Amino acids: CASRRDRARTEAFF.

A word on this clone: The sample holds other DNA sequences that translate to the same CDR3. This chain links TRBV30 with TRBJ1-3; 7 positions match TRBD1. Germline-derived CDR1 and CDR2 are GTSNPN and SVGIG (reference sequence). The CDR3 runs 14 residues. The V and J ends lost 6 bases and 0 bases, in that order; junction bases with no gene match: 5. The CDR3 loop reads CACHRDSSGNTIYF. CDR3 sequence (DNA): TGTGCCTGCCACCGGGACAGCTCTGGAAACACCATATATTTT.

The V call is TRBV19, the J call TRBJ2-2, with 9 positions matching TRBD1. Per the germline V gene, CDR1 is LNHDA and CDR2 is SQIVND (reference sequence). The CDR3 length is 16 residues. Unmatched junction bases numbered 6, after V lost 3 bases and J lost 4 bases. The CDR3 DNA follows: TGTGCCAGTAGTATCGGGACAGGGAAGGGCACCGGGGAGCTGTTTTTT. Its protein product is CASSIGTGKGTGELFF.

The V and J genes are TRBV5-4 and TRBJ2-3; possible D gene TRBD2, 5 bases. This CDR3 region has 13 residues. V was trimmed by 4 bases and J by 6 bases, leaving 12 bases between them. Germline values: CDR1 SGHNT, CDR2 YYREEE (reference sequence). The CDR3: CASSTTSDDTQYF. The DNA for the CDR3 is TGTGCCAGCAGCACAACTAGTGACGATACGCAGTATTTT. Based on the CDR3 plus reference TRBV5-4 and TRBJ2-3, the full variable domain is ETGVTQSPTHLIKTRGQQVTLRCSSQSGHNTVSWYQQALGQGPQFIFQYYREEENGRGNFPPRFSGLQFPNYSSELNVNALELDDSALYLCASSTTSDDTQYFGPGTRLTVL.

V usage is TRBV13 and J usage is TRBJ1-2, with 8 bases lining up with TRBD1. V gave up 5 bases and J gave up 2 bases; unmatched junction bases: 7. This CDR3 comprises 15 residues. Germline lookup yields CDR1 PRHDT and CDR2 FYEKMQ (reference sequence). The CDR3 DNA follows: TGTGCCAGCAGCATCCGGACAGGGTCCAACTATGGCTACACCTTC. Translating it yields CASSIRTGSNYGYTF.

On this clone: A much larger clone sits a single nucleotide away, making a read error possible. CDR3 amino acids: CASSGTAYEQYF. In DNA, the CDR3 is TGTGCCAGCAGTGGGACAGCCTACGAGCAGTACTTC. The J gene is TRBJ2-7, the V gene TRBV6-5; TRBD1 aligns across 7 bases. CDR3 length equals 12 residues. J lost 2 bases, V lost 5 bases, and 0 bases had no gene match. Germline V gene sequence: CDR1 MNHEY, CDR2 SVGAGI.

This chain joins TRBV4-1 and TRBJ1-1; TRBD1 aligns across 9 bases. Germline CDR1 MGHRA, CDR2 YSYEKL. Unmatched junction bases numbered 7, after V lost 3 bases and J lost 5 bases. CDR3 length: 15 amino acids. The CDR3 DNA follows: TGCGCCAGCAGCCATTACAGGGGGCGAGGGACTGAAGCTTTCTTT. This encodes CASSHYRGRGTEAFF.

The chain recombines TRBV18 with TRBJ1-2; 11 bases are a match to TRBD1. The trim removed 1 base at V and 8 bases at J, leaving 3 bases unmatched. The CDR3 extends over 14 amino acids. CDR1 is KGHSH and CDR2 is LQKENI in the germline V gene. In nucleotides, the CDR3 is TGTGCCAGCTCACCACTGGACAGGGGGCAAGGCTACACCTTC. Translation gives CASSPLDRGQGYTF.

The chain is built from TRBV6-1 and TRBJ1-2; 7 bases line up with TRBD1. Germline-derived CDR1 and CDR2 are MNHNS and SASEGT. With 6 bases clipped from V and 3 bases from J, the junction kept 4 bases outside the gene matches. The CDR3 spans 13 residues. The DNA of the CDR3 is TGTGCCAGCAGGGCCGGGACAGACTATGGCTACACCTTC. Translation gives CASRAGTDYGYTF.